The 11 T cell receptor beta chains in this list originate from one sample, sequenced in a study of T cells in narcolepsy. Using immunoSEQ multiplex PCR, the repertoire was profiled, and TCRdb retains in-frame clones only, with some absent. Seen here are tens of thousands of clones, roughly 78% observed once, and the top ten hold more than 6.5%. Sequenced: memory (CD45RA-) CD4+ T cells from blood. These receptors all come from a human donor in good health.

The sample holds a few counts of this clone. The gene calls are TRBV19 and TRBJ1-6; no clear D gene. Germline assignment: CDR1 LNHDA and CDR2 SQIVND (reference sequence). Trimming shortened V by 1 base and J by 7 bases, and 14 bases separated the two germline ends. This CDR3 spans 16 amino acids. CDR3 in DNA: TGTGCCAGTAGTATAGGGTTTCAGGCCAAGAATTCACCCCTCCACTTT. Amino acid sequence: CASSIGFQAKNSPLHF.

This chain uses TRBV7-9 with TRBJ2-3, with D perhaps assigned TRBD1 or TRBD2 (5 bases each). CDR3 size: 12 residues. Germline V lookup: CDR1 SEHNR, CDR2 FQNEAQ (reference sequence). With 8 bases removed from V and 4 bases from J, the gap between germline ends came to 10 bases. CDR3 residues: CASGGTADTQYF. The CDR3 DNA reads as TGTGCCAGCGGGGGAACAGCAGATACGCAGTATTTT. Full variable domain (outside the CDR3, taken from reference TRBV7-9 and TRBJ2-3): DTGVSQNPRHKITKRGQNVTFRCDPISEHNRLYWYRQTLGQGPEFLTYFQNEAQLEKSRLLSDRFSAERPKGSFSTLEIQRTEQGDSAMYLCASGGTADTQYFGPGTRLTVL.

This rearrangement joins TRBV11-2 to TRBJ2-1; 12 bases line up with TRBD2. The V gene's germline CDR1 is SGHAT and CDR2 FQNNGV. Trimming removed 5 bases from V and 4 bases from J; junction bases left unmatched: 3. The CDR3 consists of 15 residues. CDR3 sequence (DNA): TGTGCCAGCAGCATGGGACTAGCGGGTTACAATGAGCAGTTCTTC. Translating it yields CASSMGLAGYNEQFF.

The chain combines TRBV7-2 with TRBJ2-7; 8 positions match TRBD1. Germline V gives CDR1 SGHTA, CDR2 FQGNSA. There are 15 residues in the CDR3. V lost 1 base, J lost 4 bases, and 6 bases stayed unmatched. CDR3 DNA sequence: TGTGCCAGCAGCTTAGGACCCCAGGGGGCATACGAGCAGTACTTC. Residues: CASSLGPQGAYEQYF. Full variable domain (rest looked up from reference TRBV7-2 and TRBJ2-7): GAGVSQSPSNKVTEKGKDVELRCDPISGHTALYWYRQSLGQGLEFLIYFQGNSAPDKSGLPSDRFSAERTGGSVSTLTIQRTQQEDSAVYLCASSLGPQGAYEQYFGPGTRLTVT.

This clone was counted between two and nine times. This rearrangement joins TRBV18 to TRBJ2-7; D may be TRBD2 (6 bases). CDR1 and CDR2 from the germline V gene are KGHSH and LQKENI. Trimming took off 6 bases at V and 3 bases at J, with 12 bases between the two ends. This CDR3 has 13 amino acids. The DNA of the CDR3 is TGTGCCAGCTCCCCGGGGACTTTCTACGAGCAGTACTTC. Amino acids: CASSPGTFYEQYF. Full variable domain (remainder filled in from reference TRBV18 and TRBJ2-7): NAGVMQNPRHLVRRRGQEARLRCSPMKGHSHVYWYRQLPEEGLKFMVYLQKENIIDESGMPKERFSAEFPKEGPSILRIQQVVRGDSAAYFCASSPGTFYEQYFGPGTRLTVT.

This chain joins TRBV4-2 and TRBJ1-4; the match to TRBD1 covers 9 bases. The junction had 10 bases not matched to a gene; V was cut back by 3 bases and J by 8 bases. Germline CDR1 LGHNA, CDR2 YNFKEQ. This CDR3 region has 16 residues. CDR3 protein: CASSQGDRVREEKLFF. CDR3 in DNA: TGTGCCAGCAGCCAGGGGGACAGGGTAAGAGAAGAAAAACTGTTTTTT.

The chain combines TRBV29-1 with TRBJ2-1; TRBD1 aligns across 10 bases. CDR1 and CDR2 (germline): SQVTM, ANQGSEA. The CDR3 is 16 amino acids. V lost 0 bases and J lost 12; bases outside the gene matches: 14. Here the CDR3 DNA reads TGCAGCGTTGAAGATCGCCTCCGACAGGGGGCTAAGAGGCAGTTCTTC. Translating it yields CSVEDRLRQGAKRQFF.

V is TRBV11-2 and J is TRBJ2-5, with D possibly being TRBD1 (7 bases). This CDR3 spans 17 amino acids. Germline lookup yields CDR1 SGHAT and CDR2 FQNNGV. Trimming removed 2 bases at V and 5 bases at J, with 21 bases between. CDR3 nucleotide sequence: TGTGCCAGCAGCTTACACTCAGGGGGGTCGACCGCGGAGACCCAGTACTTC. Its translation is CASSLHSGGSTAETQYF.

V gene TRBV19 combines with J gene TRBJ2-2; the D gene is possibly TRBD1 (6 bases). Germline V CDR1 and CDR2: LNHDA, SQIVND (reference sequence). The CDR3 covers 17 residues. The ends were cut back, 1 base at V and 7 bases at J, with 19 bases in the middle. Here the CDR3 reads CASSIGYRAPSGGELFF. The CDR3 DNA follows: TGTGCCAGTAGTATAGGGTACAGGGCCCCCTCCGGCGGGGAGCTGTTTTTT.

This chain uses TRBV29-1 with TRBJ1-2; TRBD1 matches 11 bases. J gave up 2 bases and V 3 bases, and 2 bases lay outside the gene matches. The CDR3 has 14 amino acids. The germline gives CDR1 SQVTM, CDR2 ANQGSEA. The CDR3, as DNA: TGCAGCGTTGATAGGACAGGGGGCAACTATGGCTACACCTTC. Amino acid sequence: CSVDRTGGNYGYTF.

The V and J genes are TRBV2 and TRBJ2-1, with D perhaps assigned TRBD1 or TRBD2 (6 bases each). The germline V gene encodes CDR1 SNHLY and CDR2 FYNNEI. V was clipped by 6 bases and J by 12 bases, with 24 bases between them. The CDR3 length is 15 residues. This CDR3 reads CASRKTGTGGVGQFF. CDR3 in DNA: TGTGCCAGCAGAAAGACCGGGACCGGGGGCGTGGGGCAGTTCTTC. Drawing the rest from reference TRBV2 and TRBJ2-1, the complete variable domain is EPEVTQTPSHQVTQMGQEVILRCVPISNHLYFYWYRQILGQKVEFLVSFYNNEISEKSEIFDDQFSVERPDGSNFTLKIRSTKLEDSAMYFCASRKTGTGGVGQFFGPGTRLTVL.